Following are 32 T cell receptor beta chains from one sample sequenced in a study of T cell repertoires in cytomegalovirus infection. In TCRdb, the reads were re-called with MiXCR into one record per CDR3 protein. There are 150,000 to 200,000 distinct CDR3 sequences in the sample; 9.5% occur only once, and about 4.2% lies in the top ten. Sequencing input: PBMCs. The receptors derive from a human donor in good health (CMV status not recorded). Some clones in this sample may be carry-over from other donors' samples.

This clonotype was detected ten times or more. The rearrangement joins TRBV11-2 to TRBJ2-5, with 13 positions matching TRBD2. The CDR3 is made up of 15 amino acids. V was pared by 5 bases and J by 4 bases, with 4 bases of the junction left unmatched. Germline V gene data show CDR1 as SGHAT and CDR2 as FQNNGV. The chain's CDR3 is CASSRTSGSSETQYF. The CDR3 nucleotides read TGTGCCAGCAGCCGGACTAGCGGGAGTTCAGAGACCCAGTACTTC.

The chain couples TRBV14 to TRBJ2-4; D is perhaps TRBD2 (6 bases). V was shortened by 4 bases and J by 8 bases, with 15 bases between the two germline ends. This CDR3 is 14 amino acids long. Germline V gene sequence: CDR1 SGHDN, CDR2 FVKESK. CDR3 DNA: TGTGCCAGCAGCCCAGGCCGGGGGAGGCACATTCAGTACTTC. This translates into CASSPGRGRHIQYF. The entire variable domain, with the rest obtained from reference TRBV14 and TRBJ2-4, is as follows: EAGVTQFPSHSVIEKGQTVTLRCDPISGHDNLYWYRRVMGKEIKFLLHFVKESKQDESGMPNNRFLAERTGGTYSTLKVQPAELEDSGVYFCASSPGRGRHIQYFGAGTRLSVL.

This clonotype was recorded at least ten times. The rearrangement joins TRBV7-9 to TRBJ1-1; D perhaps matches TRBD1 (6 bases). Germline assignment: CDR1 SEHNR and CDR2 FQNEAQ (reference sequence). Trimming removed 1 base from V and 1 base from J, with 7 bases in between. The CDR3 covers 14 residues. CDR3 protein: CASSLEGQNTEAFF. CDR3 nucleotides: TGTGCCAGCAGCTTAGAGGGACAGAACACTGAAGCTTTCTTT.

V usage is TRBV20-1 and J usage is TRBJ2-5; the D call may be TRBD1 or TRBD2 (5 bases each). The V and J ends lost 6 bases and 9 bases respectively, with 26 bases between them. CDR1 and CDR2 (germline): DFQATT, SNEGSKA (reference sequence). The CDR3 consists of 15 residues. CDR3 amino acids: CSAHLPGPGKAAQYF. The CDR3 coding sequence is TGCAGTGCCCATCTTCCGGGACCGGGGAAGGCGGCCCAGTACTTC.

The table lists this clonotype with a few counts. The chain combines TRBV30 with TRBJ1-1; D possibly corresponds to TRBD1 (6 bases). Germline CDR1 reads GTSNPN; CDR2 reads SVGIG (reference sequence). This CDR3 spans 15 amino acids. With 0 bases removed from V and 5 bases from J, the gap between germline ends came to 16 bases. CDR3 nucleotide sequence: TGTGCCTGGAGTGTACCGAGGGGGGTCGAGACTGAAGCTTTCTTT. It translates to CAWSVPRGVETEAFF.

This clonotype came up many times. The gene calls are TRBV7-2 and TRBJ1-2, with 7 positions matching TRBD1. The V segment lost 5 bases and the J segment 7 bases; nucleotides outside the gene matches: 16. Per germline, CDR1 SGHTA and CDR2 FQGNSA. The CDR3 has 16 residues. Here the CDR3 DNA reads TGTGCCAGCAGCCGATCGACTATAGACAGGGCGGGTGGCTACACCTTC. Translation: CASSRSTIDRAGGYTF.

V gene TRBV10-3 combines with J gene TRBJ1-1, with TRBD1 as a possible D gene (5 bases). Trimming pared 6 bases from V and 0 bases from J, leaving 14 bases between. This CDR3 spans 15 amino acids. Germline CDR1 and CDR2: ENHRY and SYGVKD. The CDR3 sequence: CAISFRVGMNTEAFF. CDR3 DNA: TGTGCCATCAGCTTCAGGGTTGGCATGAACACTGAAGCTTTCTTT.

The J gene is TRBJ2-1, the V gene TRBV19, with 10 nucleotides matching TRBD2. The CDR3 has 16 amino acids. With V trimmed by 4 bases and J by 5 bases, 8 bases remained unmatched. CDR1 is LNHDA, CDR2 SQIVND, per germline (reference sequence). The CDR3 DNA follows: TGTGCCAGTAGTAGGTCTCTAGCGGGGGCCCACAATGAGCAGTTCTTC. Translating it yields CASSRSLAGAHNEQFF.

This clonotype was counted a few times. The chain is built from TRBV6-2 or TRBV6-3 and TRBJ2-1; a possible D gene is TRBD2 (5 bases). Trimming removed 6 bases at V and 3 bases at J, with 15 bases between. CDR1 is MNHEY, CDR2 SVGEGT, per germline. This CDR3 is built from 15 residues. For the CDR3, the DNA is TGTGCCAGCAGACCCTATGGGAGTAACTACAATGAGCAGTTCTTC. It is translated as CASRPYGSNYNEQFF.

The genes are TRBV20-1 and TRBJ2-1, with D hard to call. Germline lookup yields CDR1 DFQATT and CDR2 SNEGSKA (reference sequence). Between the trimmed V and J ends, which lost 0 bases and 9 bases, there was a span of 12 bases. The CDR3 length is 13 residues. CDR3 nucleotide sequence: TGCAGTGCTAGAGATCGAACGGCCTTTGAGCAGTTCTTC. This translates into CSARDRTAFEQFF.

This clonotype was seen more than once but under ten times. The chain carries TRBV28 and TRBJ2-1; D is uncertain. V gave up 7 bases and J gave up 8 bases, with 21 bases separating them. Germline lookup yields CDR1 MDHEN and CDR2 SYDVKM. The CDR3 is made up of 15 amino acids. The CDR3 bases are TGTGCCAGCACCCTGCTCGGATCCGGTAGGGATGAGCAGTTCTTC. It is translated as CASTLLGSGRDEQFF.

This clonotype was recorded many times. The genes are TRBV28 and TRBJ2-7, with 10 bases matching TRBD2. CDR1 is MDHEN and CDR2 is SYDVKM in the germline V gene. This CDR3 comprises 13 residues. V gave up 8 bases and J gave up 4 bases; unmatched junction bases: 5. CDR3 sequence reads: CASHSGRLYEQYF. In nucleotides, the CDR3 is TGTGCCAGCCATAGCGGGAGGCTGTACGAGCAGTACTTC.

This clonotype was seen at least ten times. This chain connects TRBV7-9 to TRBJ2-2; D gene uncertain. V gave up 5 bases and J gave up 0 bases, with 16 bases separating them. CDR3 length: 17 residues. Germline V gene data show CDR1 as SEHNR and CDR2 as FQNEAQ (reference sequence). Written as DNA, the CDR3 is TGTGCCAGCAGCCCCAGTCTTCGGCCATCGAACACCGGGGAGCTGTTTTTT. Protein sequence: CASSPSLRPSNTGELFF.

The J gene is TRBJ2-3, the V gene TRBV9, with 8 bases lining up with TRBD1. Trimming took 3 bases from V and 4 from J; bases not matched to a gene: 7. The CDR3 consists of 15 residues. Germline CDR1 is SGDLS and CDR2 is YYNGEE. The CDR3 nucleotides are TGTGCCAGCAGCGCAGACAGGGGATGGGCAGATACGCAGTATTTT. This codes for CASSADRGWADTQYF.

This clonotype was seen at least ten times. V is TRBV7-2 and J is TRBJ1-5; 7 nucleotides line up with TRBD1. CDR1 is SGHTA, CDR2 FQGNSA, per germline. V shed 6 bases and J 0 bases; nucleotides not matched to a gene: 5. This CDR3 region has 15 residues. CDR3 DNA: TGTGCCAGCAGTGCACAGGGGACTAGCAATCAGCCCCAGCATTTT. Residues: CASSAQGTSNQPQHF.

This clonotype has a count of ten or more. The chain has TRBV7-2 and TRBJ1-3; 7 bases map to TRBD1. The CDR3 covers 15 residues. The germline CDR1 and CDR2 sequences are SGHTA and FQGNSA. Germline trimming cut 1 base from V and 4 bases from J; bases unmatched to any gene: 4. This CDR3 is CASSLGTGGGNTIYF. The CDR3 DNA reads TGTGCCAGCAGCTTAGGGACAGGCGGCGGAAACACCATATATTTT.

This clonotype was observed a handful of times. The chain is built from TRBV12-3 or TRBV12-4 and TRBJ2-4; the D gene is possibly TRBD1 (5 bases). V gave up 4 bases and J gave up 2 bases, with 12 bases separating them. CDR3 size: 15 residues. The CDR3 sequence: CASSSRRVSKNIQYF. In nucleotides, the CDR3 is TGTGCCAGCAGTTCCCGCAGGGTGTCCAAAAACATTCAGTACTTC.

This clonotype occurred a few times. DNA for the CDR3: TGTGCCAGCAGCGCACGAAGGGGGGACAGGAACTATGGCTACACCTTC. Translating gives CASSARRGDRNYGYTF. The V gene is TRBV7-8, the J gene TRBJ1-2; TRBD1 agrees at 8 bases. Germline CDR1 SGHVS, CDR2 FQNEAQ. The CDR3 has 16 amino acids. V lost 5 bases to trimming and J lost 2 bases; unmatched junction nucleotides: 10.

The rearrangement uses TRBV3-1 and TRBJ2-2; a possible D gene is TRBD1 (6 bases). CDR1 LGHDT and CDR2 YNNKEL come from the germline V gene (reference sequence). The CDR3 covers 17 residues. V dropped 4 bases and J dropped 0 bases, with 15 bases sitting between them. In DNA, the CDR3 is TGTGCCAGCAGCCGAGGGGGACGGGGAGCGAACACCGGGGAGCTGTTTTTT. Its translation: CASSRGGRGANTGELFF.

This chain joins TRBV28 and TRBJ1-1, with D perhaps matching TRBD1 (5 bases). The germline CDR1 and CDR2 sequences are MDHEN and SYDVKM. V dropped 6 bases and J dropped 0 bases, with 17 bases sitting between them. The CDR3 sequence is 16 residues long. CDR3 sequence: CASSRGTARLNTEAFF. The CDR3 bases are TGTGCCAGCAGCCGTGGGACCGCGCGATTGAACACTGAAGCTTTCTTT.

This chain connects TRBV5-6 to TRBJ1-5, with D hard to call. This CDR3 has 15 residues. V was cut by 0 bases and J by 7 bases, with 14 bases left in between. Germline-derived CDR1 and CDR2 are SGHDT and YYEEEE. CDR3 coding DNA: TGTGCCAGCAGCTTGGCCCCCTCCCCCGGACAGCCCCAGCATTTT. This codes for CASSLAPSPGQPQHF.

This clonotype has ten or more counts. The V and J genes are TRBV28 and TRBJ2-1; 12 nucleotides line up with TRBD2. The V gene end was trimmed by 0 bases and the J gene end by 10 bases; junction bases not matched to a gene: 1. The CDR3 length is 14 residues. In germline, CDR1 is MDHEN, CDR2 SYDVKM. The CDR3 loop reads CASSLWLAGGEQFF. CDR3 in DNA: TGTGCCAGCAGTTTATGGCTAGCGGGAGGGGAGCAGTTCTTC.

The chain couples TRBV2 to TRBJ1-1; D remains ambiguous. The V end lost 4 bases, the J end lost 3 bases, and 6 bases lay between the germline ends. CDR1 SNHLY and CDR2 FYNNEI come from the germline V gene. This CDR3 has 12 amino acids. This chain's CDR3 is CASSVADTEAFF. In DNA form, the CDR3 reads TGTGCCAGCAGTGTTGCGGACACTGAAGCTTTCTTT.

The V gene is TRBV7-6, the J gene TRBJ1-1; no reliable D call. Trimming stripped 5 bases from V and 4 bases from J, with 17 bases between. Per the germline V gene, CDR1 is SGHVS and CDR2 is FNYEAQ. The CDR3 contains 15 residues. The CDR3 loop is CASSRNTIIGTEAFF. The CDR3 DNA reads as TGTGCCAGCAGCCGAAATACTATTATAGGCACTGAAGCTTTCTTT.

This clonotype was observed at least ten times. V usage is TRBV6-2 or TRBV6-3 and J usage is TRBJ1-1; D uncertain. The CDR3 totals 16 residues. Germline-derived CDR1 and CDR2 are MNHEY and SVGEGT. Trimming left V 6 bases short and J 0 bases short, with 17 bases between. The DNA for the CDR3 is TGTGCCAGCAGGCCCCTCCCCAGCGTCATGAACACTGAAGCTTTCTTT. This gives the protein CASRPLPSVMNTEAFF.

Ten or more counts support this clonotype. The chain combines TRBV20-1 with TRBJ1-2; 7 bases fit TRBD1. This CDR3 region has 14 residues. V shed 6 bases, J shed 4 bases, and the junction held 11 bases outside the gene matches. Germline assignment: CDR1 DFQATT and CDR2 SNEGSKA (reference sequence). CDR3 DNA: TGCAGTGCGCTGACAGGGAGGGCTACCTATGGCTACACCTTC. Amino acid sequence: CSALTGRATYGYTF.

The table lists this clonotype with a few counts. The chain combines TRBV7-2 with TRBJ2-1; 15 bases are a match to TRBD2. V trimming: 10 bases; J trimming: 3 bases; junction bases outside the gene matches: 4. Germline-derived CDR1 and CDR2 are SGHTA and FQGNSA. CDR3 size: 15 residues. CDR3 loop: CATRTSGGVYNEQFF. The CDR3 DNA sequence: TGTGCCACACGGACTAGCGGGGGGGTCTACAATGAGCAGTTCTTC.

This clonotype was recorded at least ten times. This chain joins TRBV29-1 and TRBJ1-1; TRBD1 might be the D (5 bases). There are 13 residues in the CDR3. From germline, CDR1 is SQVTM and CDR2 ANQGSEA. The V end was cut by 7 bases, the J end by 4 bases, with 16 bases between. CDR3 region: CSGTTAAATEAFF. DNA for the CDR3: TGCAGCGGAACGACAGCTGCCGCCACTGAAGCTTTCTTT.

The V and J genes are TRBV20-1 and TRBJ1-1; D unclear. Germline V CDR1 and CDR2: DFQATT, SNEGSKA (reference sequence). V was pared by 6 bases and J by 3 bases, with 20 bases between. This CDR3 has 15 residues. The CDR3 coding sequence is TGCAGTGCAACGGAGGGCCCCTACCGGGACACTGAAGCTTTCTTT. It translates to CSATEGPYRDTEAFF.

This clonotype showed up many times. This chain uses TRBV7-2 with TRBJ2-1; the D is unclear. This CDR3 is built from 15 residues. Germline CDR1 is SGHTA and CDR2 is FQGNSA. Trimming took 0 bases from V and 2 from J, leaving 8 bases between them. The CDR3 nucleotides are TGTGCCAGCAGCTTAGCGGGCAGACCCTACAATGAGCAGTTCTTC. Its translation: CASSLAGRPYNEQFF.

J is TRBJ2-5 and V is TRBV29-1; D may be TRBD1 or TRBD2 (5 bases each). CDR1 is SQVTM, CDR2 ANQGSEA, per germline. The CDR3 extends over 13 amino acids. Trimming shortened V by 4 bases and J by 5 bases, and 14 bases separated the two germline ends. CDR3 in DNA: TGCAGCGTTGCTGTGGACGGGACGGAGACCCAGTACTTC. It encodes CSVAVDGTETQYF.

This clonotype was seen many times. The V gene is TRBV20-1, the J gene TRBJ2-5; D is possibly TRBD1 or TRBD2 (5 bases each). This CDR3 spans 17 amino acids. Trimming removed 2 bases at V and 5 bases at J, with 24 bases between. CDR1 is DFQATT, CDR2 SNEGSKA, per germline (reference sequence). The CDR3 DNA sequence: TGCAGTGCTAGACAGACCGGGGTGAGGGGACGGGGCGAGACCCAGTACTTC. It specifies CSARQTGVRGRGETQYF.